This is a list of T cell receptor beta chains from one sample in a study of beta chain features in type 1 diabetes. Using immunoSEQ multiplex PCR, the repertoire was profiled, and TCRdb retains in-frame clones only, with some absent. The sample holds some 410,000 clones, 14% seen once. Sequenced sample: naive CD4+ T cells from blood. These receptor sequences come from a man aged 25 to 40 in good health. Each CDR3 is given with its conserved first and last residue. Each record gives: D gene, CDR3 length, clone size, V gene, J gene, CDR3 protein, CDR3 DNA. The D gene is left open where the match is weak. Size tells how often a clone was seen (once, few, many) or the class of an expanded clone, and some rows leave it out.

D gene: NA; CDR3 length: 12; clone size: NA; V gene: TRBV6-6; J gene: TRBJ2-6; CDR3 protein: CAGGTGANVLTF; CDR3 DNA: TGTGCCGGGGGCACTGGGGCCAACGTCCTGACTTTC
D gene: TRBD1; CDR3 length: 15; clone size: few; V gene: TRBV18; J gene: TRBJ1-2; CDR3 protein: CASSPLGTGADGYTF; CDR3 DNA: TGTGCCAGCTCACCTTTGGGAACAGGGGCGGATGGCTACACCTTC
D gene: TRBD1; CDR3 length: 13; clone size: NA; V gene: TRBV6-1; J gene: TRBJ2-7; CDR3 protein: CASLTGDTYEQYF; CDR3 DNA: TGTGCCAGCTTGACAGGGGATACCTACGAGCAGTACTTC
D gene: NA; CDR3 length: 13; clone size: NA; V gene: TRBV30; J gene: TRBJ1-1; CDR3 protein: CAWTPSGDTEAFF; CDR3 DNA: TGTGCCTGGACACCCTCAGGGGACACTGAAGCTTTCTTT
D gene: TRBD1; CDR3 length: 14; clone size: NA; V gene: TRBV2; J gene: TRBJ1-2; CDR3 protein: CASSGLTGGGGYTF; CDR3 DNA: TGTGCCAGCAGTGGATTGACAGGGGGTGGTGGCTACACCTTC
D gene: NA; CDR3 length: 12; clone size: NA; V gene: TRBV5-5; J gene: TRBJ2-1; CDR3 protein: CASSRDLNEQFF; CDR3 DNA: TGTGCCAGCAGCAGGGACTTGAATGAGCAGTTCTTC
D gene: TRBD2; CDR3 length: 15; clone size: NA; V gene: TRBV10-3; J gene: TRBJ2-1; CDR3 protein: CAISESNSGSDEQFF; CDR3 DNA: TGTGCCATCAGTGAGTCCAATAGCGGGAGCGATGAGCAGTTCTTC
D gene: NA; CDR3 length: 14; clone size: NA; V gene: TRBV21-1; J gene: TRBJ1-2; CDR3 protein: CASSKGALGRGYTF; CDR3 DNA: TGTGCCAGCAGCAAAGGGGCCCTTGGGCGCGGCTACACCTTC
D gene: NA; CDR3 length: 15; clone size: few; V gene: TRBV6-6; J gene: TRBJ2-1; CDR3 protein: CASSSPSGSYNEQFF; CDR3 DNA: TGTGCCAGCAGCTCTCCTAGTGGCTCCTACAATGAGCAGTTCTTC
D gene: NA; CDR3 length: 14; clone size: NA; V gene: TRBV4-3; J gene: TRBJ1-2; CDR3 protein: CASSPSGARYGYTF; CDR3 DNA: TGCGCCAGCAGCCCCTCCGGGGCACGATATGGCTACACCTTC
D gene: NA; CDR3 length: 13; clone size: NA; V gene: TRBV9; J gene: TRBJ1-1; CDR3 protein: CASSVESQAEAFF; CDR3 DNA: TGTGCCAGCAGCGTAGAGTCTCAGGCTGAAGCTTTCTTT
D gene: NA; CDR3 length: 15; clone size: NA; V gene: TRBV18; J gene: TRBJ2-7; CDR3 protein: CASSARTDGTYEQYF; CDR3 DNA: TGTGCCAGCTCAGCCCGGACTGATGGAACCTACGAGCAGTACTTC
D gene: TRBD2; CDR3 length: 17; clone size: few; V gene: TRBV9; J gene: TRBJ2-3; CDR3 protein: CASSAGTSGLSTDTQYF; CDR3 DNA: TGTGCCAGCAGCGCCGGGACTAGCGGGCTAAGCACAGATACGCAGTATTTT
D gene: NA; CDR3 length: 14; clone size: few; V gene: TRBV4-1; J gene: TRBJ1-2; CDR3 protein: CASSQPRRGDGYTF; CDR3 DNA: TGCGCCAGCAGCCAGCCACGGCGGGGGGATGGCTACACCTTC
D gene: NA; CDR3 length: 14; clone size: NA; V gene: TRBV30; J gene: TRBJ2-2; CDR3 protein: CAWSNRVDTGELFF; CDR3 DNA: TGTGCCTGGAGTAACAGGGTGGACACCGGGGAGCTGTTTTTT
D gene: NA; CDR3 length: 12; clone size: few; V gene: TRBV5-6; J gene: TRBJ2-5; CDR3 protein: CASSSTLETQYF; CDR3 DNA: TGTGCCAGCAGCTCTACGCTGGAGACCCAGTACTTC
D gene: NA; CDR3 length: 14; clone size: NA; V gene: TRBV10-3; J gene: TRBJ2-1; CDR3 protein: CAISGTTRQGEQFF; CDR3 DNA: TGTGCCATCAGTGGTACAACGCGACAAGGAGAGCAGTTCTTC
D gene: TRBD1; CDR3 length: 15; clone size: NA; V gene: TRBV9; J gene: TRBJ1-1; CDR3 protein: CASSVDDRGNGEAFF; CDR3 DNA: TGTGCCAGCAGCGTAGACGACAGGGGTAATGGTGAAGCTTTCTTT
D gene: TRBD1; CDR3 length: 16; clone size: few; V gene: TRBV7-9; J gene: TRBJ1-2; CDR3 protein: CASSRKSGTVIGGYTF; CDR3 DNA: TGTGCCAGCAGCCGCAAATCCGGGACAGTAATCGGTGGCTACACCTTC
D gene: NA; CDR3 length: 15; clone size: few; V gene: TRBV7-2; J gene: TRBJ2-7; CDR3 protein: CASSLERVPSYEQYF; CDR3 DNA: TGTGCCAGCAGCTTAGAGAGGGTTCCCTCCTACGAGCAGTACTTC
D gene: TRBD2; CDR3 length: 15; clone size: few; V gene: TRBV11-3; J gene: TRBJ2-1; CDR3 protein: CASSTGLAAYNEQFF; CDR3 DNA: TGTGCCAGCAGCACGGGACTAGCGGCCTACAATGAGCAGTTCTTC
D gene: NA; CDR3 length: 13; clone size: NA; V gene: TRBV30; J gene: TRBJ2-3; CDR3 protein: CAWSPGGTDTQYF; CDR3 DNA: TGTGCCTGGAGTCCCGGGGGCACAGATACGCAGTATTTT
D gene: NA; CDR3 length: 17; clone size: NA; V gene: TRBV4-1; J gene: TRBJ1-3; CDR3 protein: CASSQDSFRANRYTIYF; CDR3 DNA: TGCGCCAGCAGCCAAGATTCCTTCAGGGCTAATCGTTACACCATATATTTT
D gene: NA; CDR3 length: 14; clone size: few; V gene: TRBV7-6; J gene: TRBJ2-7; CDR3 protein: CASSLAAGGAEQYF; CDR3 DNA: TGTGCCAGCAGCTTAGCGGCAGGGGGGGCCGAGCAGTACTTC
D gene: NA; CDR3 length: 12; clone size: few; V gene: TRBV18; J gene: TRBJ1-1; CDR3 protein: CASSPTGSEAFF; CDR3 DNA: TGTGCCAGCTCACCAACAGGAAGTGAAGCTTTCTTT
D gene: TRBD1; CDR3 length: 15; clone size: NA; V gene: TRBV4-1; J gene: TRBJ1-4; CDR3 protein: CASSQGQSTNEKLFF; CDR3 DNA: TGCGCCAGCAGCCAGGGACAGTCGACTAATGAAAAACTGTTTTTT
D gene: NA; CDR3 length: 14; clone size: NA; V gene: TRBV5-6; J gene: TRBJ2-6; CDR3 protein: CASRDSSGANVLTF; CDR3 DNA: TGTGCCAGCAGGGACAGCTCTGGGGCCAACGTCCTGACTTTC
D gene: TRBD1; CDR3 length: 15; clone size: NA; V gene: TRBV6-1; J gene: TRBJ2-7; CDR3 protein: CASRGRWTGQGEQYF; CDR3 DNA: TGTGCCAGCAGGGGCCGTTGGACAGGGCAGGGCGAGCAGTACTTC
D gene: TRBD2; CDR3 length: 13; clone size: few; V gene: TRBV29-1; J gene: TRBJ2-1; CDR3 protein: CSAAGTSRSEQFF; CDR3 DNA: TGCAGCGCCGCAGGGACTAGCCGCAGTGAGCAGTTCTTC
D gene: NA; CDR3 length: 15; clone size: few; V gene: TRBV29-1; J gene: TRBJ2-3; CDR3 protein: CSVSWGATSTDTQYF; CDR3 DNA: TGCAGCGTTTCGTGGGGGGCAACTAGCACAGATACGCAGTATTTT
D gene: NA; CDR3 length: 14; clone size: few; V gene: TRBV4-3; J gene: TRBJ1-2; CDR3 protein: CASSQSHGQYGYTF; CDR3 DNA: TGCGCCAGCAGCCAGAGTCATGGACAGTATGGCTACACCTTC
D gene: TRBD2; CDR3 length: 15; clone size: few; V gene: TRBV7-7; J gene: TRBJ2-5; CDR3 protein: CASSQLAGAPETQYF; CDR3 DNA: TGTGCTAGCAGCCAACTAGCGGGAGCACCAGAGACCCAGTACTTC
D gene: NA; CDR3 length: 17; clone size: NA; V gene: TRBV7-9; J gene: TRBJ1-1; CDR3 protein: CASRPTDSEIPNTEAFF; CDR3 DNA: TGTGCCAGCAGACCGACGGACAGTGAGATCCCGAACACTGAAGCTTTCTTT
D gene: TRBD2; CDR3 length: 16; clone size: few; V gene: TRBV10-3; J gene: TRBJ2-2; CDR3 protein: CAISGGLAGETGELFF; CDR3 DNA: TGTGCCATCAGTGGCGGACTAGCGGGAGAGACCGGGGAGCTGTTTTTT
D gene: NA; CDR3 length: 15; clone size: NA; V gene: TRBV2; J gene: TRBJ1-4; CDR3 protein: CASSDFGKMGEKLFF; CDR3 DNA: TGTGCCAGCAGTGATTTTGGGAAGATGGGTGAAAAACTGTTTTTT
D gene: NA; CDR3 length: 15; clone size: NA; V gene: TRBV9; J gene: TRBJ2-1; CDR3 protein: CASSASAGAPNEQFF; CDR3 DNA: TGTGCCAGCAGCGCTTCTGCAGGGGCCCCTAATGAGCAGTTCTTC
D gene: TRBD1; CDR3 length: 14; clone size: NA; V gene: TRBV5-1; J gene: TRBJ2-7; CDR3 protein: CASRPGQGAHEQYF; CDR3 DNA: TGCGCCAGCCGTCCGGGACAGGGGGCCCACGAGCAGTACTTC
D gene: TRBD1; CDR3 length: 15; clone size: few; V gene: TRBV7-2; J gene: TRBJ1-2; CDR3 protein: CASSLLQGANYGYTF; CDR3 DNA: TGTGCCAGCAGCCTACTACAGGGGGCTAACTATGGCTACACCTTC
D gene: TRBD2; CDR3 length: 15; clone size: NA; V gene: TRBV7-2; J gene: TRBJ2-5; CDR3 protein: CASSLLGSGRETQYF; CDR3 DNA: TGTGCCAGCAGCTTACTGGGTAGCGGGAGAGAGACCCAGTACTTC
D gene: NA; CDR3 length: 12; clone size: NA; V gene: TRBV7-9; J gene: TRBJ2-5; CDR3 protein: CARISTQETQYF; CDR3 DNA: TGTGCCAGAATATCTACCCAAGAGACCCAGTACTTC
D gene: NA; CDR3 length: 14; clone size: few; V gene: TRBV13; J gene: TRBJ2-7; CDR3 protein: CASSLQGPLGEQYF; CDR3 DNA: TGTGCCAGCAGCTTACAGGGACCACTAGGAGAGCAGTACTTC
D gene: TRBD1; CDR3 length: 15; clone size: NA; V gene: TRBV27; J gene: TRBJ2-1; CDR3 protein: CASSPPGTARNEQFF; CDR3 DNA: TGTGCCAGCAGTCCACCCGGGACAGCCCGGAATGAGCAGTTCTTC
D gene: NA; CDR3 length: 14; clone size: few; V gene: TRBV9; J gene: TRBJ2-2; CDR3 protein: CASSVVQNTGELFF; CDR3 DNA: TGTGCCAGCAGCGTAGTACAGAACACCGGGGAGCTGTTTTTT
D gene: NA; CDR3 length: 16; clone size: few; V gene: TRBV10-3; J gene: TRBJ2-5; CDR3 protein: CAISDPIGGDQETQYF; CDR3 DNA: TGTGCCATCAGTGACCCGATCGGCGGGGATCAAGAGACCCAGTACTTC
D gene: NA; CDR3 length: 11; clone size: NA; V gene: TRBV6-5; J gene: TRBJ2-1; CDR3 protein: CASSLRNEQFF; CDR3 DNA: TGTGCCAGCAGCTTACGGAATGAGCAGTTCTTC
D gene: NA; CDR3 length: 12; clone size: NA; V gene: TRBV7-9; J gene: TRBJ2-2; CDR3 protein: CAAQGQTGELFF; CDR3 DNA: TGCGCGGCCCAGGGTCAGACCGGGGAGCTGTTTTTT
D gene: NA; CDR3 length: 14; clone size: once; V gene: TRBV5-4; J gene: TRBJ1-2; CDR3 protein: CASSLALLGYGYTF; CDR3 DNA: TGTGCCAGCAGCTTGGCCCTGCTTGGCTATGGCTACACCTTC
D gene: NA; CDR3 length: 12; clone size: few; V gene: TRBV10-3; J gene: TRBJ2-5; CDR3 protein: CAIRARGETQYF; CDR3 DNA: TGTGCCATCAGAGCCCGTGGGGAGACCCAGTACTTC
D gene: NA; CDR3 length: 11; clone size: few; V gene: TRBV5-1; J gene: TRBJ1-1; CDR3 protein: CASSLEWEAFF; CDR3 DNA: TGCGCCAGCAGCTTGGAGTGGGAAGCTTTCTTT
D gene: NA; CDR3 length: 12; clone size: NA; V gene: TRBV7-9; J gene: TRBJ2-1; CDR3 protein: CASSFSLNEQFF; CDR3 DNA: TGTGCCAGCAGCTTTTCCCTCAATGAGCAGTTCTTC
D gene: NA; CDR3 length: 14; clone size: NA; V gene: TRBV25-1; J gene: TRBJ2-4; CDR3 protein: CASSESIAKNIQYF; CDR3 DNA: TGTGCCAGCAGTGAAAGCATAGCCAAAAACATTCAGTACTTC
D gene: TRBD2; CDR3 length: 14; clone size: NA; V gene: TRBV19; J gene: TRBJ2-3; CDR3 protein: CASSILGGAGTQYF; CDR3 DNA: TGTGCCAGTAGTATATTGGGAGGGGCTGGTACGCAGTATTTT
D gene: TRBD2; CDR3 length: 15; clone size: few; V gene: TRBV4-3; J gene: TRBJ2-1; CDR3 protein: CASSSSGGAYNEQFF; CDR3 DNA: TGCGCCAGCAGCTCTAGCGGGGGGGCCTACAATGAGCAGTTCTTC
D gene: TRBD1; CDR3 length: 15; clone size: few; V gene: TRBV5-1; J gene: TRBJ2-5; CDR3 protein: CASSAPGQGVETQYF; CDR3 DNA: TGCGCCAGCAGCGCCCCGGGACAGGGGGTAGAGACCCAGTACTTC